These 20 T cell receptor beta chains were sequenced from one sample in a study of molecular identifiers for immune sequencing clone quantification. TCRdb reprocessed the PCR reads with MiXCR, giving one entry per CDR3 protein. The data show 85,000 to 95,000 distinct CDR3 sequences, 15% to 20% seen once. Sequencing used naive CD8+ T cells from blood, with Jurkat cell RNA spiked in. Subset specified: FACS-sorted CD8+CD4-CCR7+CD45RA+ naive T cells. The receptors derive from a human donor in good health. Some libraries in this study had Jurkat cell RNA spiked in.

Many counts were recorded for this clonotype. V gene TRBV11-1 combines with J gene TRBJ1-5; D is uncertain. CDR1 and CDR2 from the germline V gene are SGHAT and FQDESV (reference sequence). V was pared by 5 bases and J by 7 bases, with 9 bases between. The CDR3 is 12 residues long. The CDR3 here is CASSPPGQPQHF. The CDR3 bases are TGTGCCAGCAGCCCCCCGGGACAGCCCCAGCATTTT.

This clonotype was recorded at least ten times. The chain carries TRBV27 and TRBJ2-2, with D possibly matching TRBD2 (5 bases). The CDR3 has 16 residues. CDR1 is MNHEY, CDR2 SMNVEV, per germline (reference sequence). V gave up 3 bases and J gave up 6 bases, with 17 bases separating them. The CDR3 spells CASSFLRETMPGELFF. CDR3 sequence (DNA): TGTGCCAGCAGTTTTTTAAGGGAGACAATGCCCGGGGAGCTGTTTTTT.

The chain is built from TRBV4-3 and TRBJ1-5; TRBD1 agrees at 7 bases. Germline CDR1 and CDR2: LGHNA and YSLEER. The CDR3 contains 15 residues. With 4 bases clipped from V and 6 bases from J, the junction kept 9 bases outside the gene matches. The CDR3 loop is CASSRARDSFQPQHF. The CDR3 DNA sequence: TGCGCCAGCAGCCGTGCTAGGGACAGCTTTCAGCCCCAGCATTTT.

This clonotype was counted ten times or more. The CDR3 region is CASSRDGNTGELFF. The CDR3 DNA reads as TGTGCCAGTAGTAGGGACGGTAACACCGGGGAGCTGTTTTTT. This chain uses TRBV19 with TRBJ2-2, with D tentatively TRBD1 or TRBD2 (5 bases each). Trimming removed 4 bases from V and 2 bases from J, with 8 bases in between. Germline V CDR1 and CDR2: LNHDA, SQIVND (reference sequence). There are 14 residues in the CDR3.

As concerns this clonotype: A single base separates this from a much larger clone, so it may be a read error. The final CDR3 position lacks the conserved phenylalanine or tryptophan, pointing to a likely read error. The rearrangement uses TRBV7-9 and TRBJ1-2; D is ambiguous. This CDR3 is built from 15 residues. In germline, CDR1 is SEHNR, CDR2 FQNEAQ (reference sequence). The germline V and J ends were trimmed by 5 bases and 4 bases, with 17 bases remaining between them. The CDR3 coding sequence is TGTGCCAGCAGCCCCCCCGGCTCCAGCGGCTATGGCTACACCCTC. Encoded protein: CASSPPGSSGYGYTL.

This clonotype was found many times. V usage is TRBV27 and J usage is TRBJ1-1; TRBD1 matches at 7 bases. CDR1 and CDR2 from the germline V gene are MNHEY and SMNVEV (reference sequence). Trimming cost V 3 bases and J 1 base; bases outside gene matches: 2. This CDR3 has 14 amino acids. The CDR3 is CASSLGQQNTEAFF. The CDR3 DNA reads TGTGCCAGCAGTTTGGGACAGCAGAACACTGAAGCTTTCTTT.

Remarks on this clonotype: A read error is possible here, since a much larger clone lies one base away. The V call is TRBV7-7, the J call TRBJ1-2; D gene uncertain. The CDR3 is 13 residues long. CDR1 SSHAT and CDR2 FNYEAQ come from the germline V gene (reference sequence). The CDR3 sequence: CPSSLAANSDYTF. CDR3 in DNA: TGTCCAAGCAGCTTGGCAGCAAACTCCGACTACACCTTC.

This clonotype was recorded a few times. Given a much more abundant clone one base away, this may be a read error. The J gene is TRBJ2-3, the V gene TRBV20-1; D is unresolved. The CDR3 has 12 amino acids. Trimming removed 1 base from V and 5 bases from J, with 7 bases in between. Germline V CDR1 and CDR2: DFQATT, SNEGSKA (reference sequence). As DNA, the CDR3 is TGCAGTGCTAGAGGCTATGGAGATACGCAGTATTTT. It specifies CSARGYGDTQYF.

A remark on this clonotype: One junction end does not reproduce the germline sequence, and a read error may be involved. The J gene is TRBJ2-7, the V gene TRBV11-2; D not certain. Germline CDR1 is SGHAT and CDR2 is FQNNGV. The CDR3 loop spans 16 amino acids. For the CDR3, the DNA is TGTGTCAGCAGCTTAGATTTCCAGGCCGCAACCTACGAGCAGTACTTC. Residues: CVSSLDFQAATYEQYF.

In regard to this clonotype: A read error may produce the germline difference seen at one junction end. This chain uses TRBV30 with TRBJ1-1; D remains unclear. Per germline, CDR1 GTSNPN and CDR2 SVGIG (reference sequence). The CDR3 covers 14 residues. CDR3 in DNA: TGTGCCCGGAGTTGGAGCAGACCGAACGCTGAAGCTTTCTTT. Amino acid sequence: CARSWSRPNAEAFF. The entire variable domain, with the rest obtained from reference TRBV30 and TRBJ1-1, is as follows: SQTIHQWPATLVQPVGSPLSLECTVEGTSNPNLYWYRQAAGRGLQLLFYSVGIGQISSEVPQNLSASRPQDRQFILSSKKLLLSDSGFYLCARSWSRPNAEAFFGQGTRLTVV.

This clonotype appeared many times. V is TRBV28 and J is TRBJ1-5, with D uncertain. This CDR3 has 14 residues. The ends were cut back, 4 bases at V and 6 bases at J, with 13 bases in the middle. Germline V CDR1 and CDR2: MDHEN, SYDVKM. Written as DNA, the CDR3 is TGTGCCAGCAGTTCCCGGGCTTCAGGTCAGCCCCAGCATTTT. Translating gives CASSSRASGQPQHF.

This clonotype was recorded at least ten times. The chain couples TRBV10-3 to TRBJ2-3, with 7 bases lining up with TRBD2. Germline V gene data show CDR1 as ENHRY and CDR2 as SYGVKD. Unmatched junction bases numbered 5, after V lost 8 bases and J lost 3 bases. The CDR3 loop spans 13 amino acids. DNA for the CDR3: TGTGCCATCGGGGCGGGAGCTACAGATACGCAGTATTTT. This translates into CAIGAGATDTQYF.

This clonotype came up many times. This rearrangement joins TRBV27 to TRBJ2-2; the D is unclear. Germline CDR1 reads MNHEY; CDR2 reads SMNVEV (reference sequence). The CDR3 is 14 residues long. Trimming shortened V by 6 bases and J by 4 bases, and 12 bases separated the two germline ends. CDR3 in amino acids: CASSGGLSTGELFF. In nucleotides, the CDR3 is TGTGCCAGCAGCGGCGGTCTGTCCACCGGGGAGCTGTTTTTT.

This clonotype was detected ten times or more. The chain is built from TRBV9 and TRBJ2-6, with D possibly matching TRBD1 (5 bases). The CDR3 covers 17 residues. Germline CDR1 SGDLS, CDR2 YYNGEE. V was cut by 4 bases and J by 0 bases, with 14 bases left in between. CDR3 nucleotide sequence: TGTGCCAGCAGCCCCGCGACAGAGTACTCTGGGGCCAACGTCCTGACTTTC. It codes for CASSPATEYSGANVLTF.

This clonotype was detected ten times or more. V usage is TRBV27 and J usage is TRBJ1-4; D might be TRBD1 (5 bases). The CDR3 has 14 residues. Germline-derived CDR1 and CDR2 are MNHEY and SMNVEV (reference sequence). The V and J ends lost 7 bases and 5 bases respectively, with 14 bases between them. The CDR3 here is CASTPAGPNEKLFF. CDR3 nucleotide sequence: TGTGCCAGCACCCCCGCGGGACCAAATGAAAAACTGTTTTTT.

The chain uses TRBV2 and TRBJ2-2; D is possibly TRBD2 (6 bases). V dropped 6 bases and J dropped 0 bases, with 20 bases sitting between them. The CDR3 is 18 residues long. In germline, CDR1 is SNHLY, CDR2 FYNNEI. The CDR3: CASRTAGGAGTNTGELFF. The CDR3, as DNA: TGTGCCAGCAGGACGGCGGGTGGAGCGGGCACGAACACCGGGGAGCTGTTTTTT.

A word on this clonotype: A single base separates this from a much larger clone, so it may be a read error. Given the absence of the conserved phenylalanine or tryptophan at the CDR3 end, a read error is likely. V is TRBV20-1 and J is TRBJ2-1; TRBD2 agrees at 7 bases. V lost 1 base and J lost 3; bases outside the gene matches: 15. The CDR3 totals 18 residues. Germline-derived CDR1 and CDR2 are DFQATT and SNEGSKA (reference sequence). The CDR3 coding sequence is TGCAGTGCTAGAGCCGAGTCAAATCTAGCGGTCTACTACAATGAGCAGTTCCTC. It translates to CSARAESNLAVYYNEQFL.

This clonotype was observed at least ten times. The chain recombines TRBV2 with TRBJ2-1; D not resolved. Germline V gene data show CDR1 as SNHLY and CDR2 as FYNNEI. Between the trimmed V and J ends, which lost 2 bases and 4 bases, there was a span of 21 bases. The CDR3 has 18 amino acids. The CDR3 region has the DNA TGTGCCAGCAGTGAAAGGTCCTTCCCTTCAGTCCAGTACAATGAGCAGTTCTTC. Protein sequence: CASSERSFPSVQYNEQFF. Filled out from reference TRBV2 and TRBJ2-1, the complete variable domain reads EPEVTQTPSHQVTQMGQEVILRCVPISNHLYFYWYRQILGQKVEFLVSFYNNEISEKSEIFDDQFSVERPDGSNFTLKIRSTKLEDSAMYFCASSERSFPSVQYNEQFFGPGTRLTVL.

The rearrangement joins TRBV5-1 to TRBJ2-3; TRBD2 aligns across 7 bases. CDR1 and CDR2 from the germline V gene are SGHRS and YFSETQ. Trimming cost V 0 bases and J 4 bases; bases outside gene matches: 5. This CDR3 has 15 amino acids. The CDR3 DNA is TGCGCCAGCAGCTTGGTGGCGAGCGGGGCAGATACGCAGTATTTT. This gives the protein CASSLVASGADTQYF.

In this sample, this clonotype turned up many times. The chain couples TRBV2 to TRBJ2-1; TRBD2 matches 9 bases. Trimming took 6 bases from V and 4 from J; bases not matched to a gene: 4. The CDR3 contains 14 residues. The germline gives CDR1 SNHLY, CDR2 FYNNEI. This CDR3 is CASRRLAAYNEQFF. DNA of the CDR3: TGTGCCAGCAGAAGACTAGCGGCTTACAATGAGCAGTTCTTC.